Presented here are 10 T cell receptor beta chains from one specimen sequenced in a study of neurological immune-mediated disorders. TCRdb fed the 5' RACE reads into MiXCR, producing one record per CDR3 protein. The table includes about 38,000 distinct CDR3 sequences, 4.8% detected once. The specimen sequenced was CD4+ T cells from blood. The origin of the receptors is a man aged 18-30 years in good health.

The table lists this clonotype with many counts. The chain couples TRBV10-3 to TRBJ2-7; 11 bases match TRBD1. The CDR3 loop spans 16 amino acids. The V gene end was trimmed by 3 bases and the J gene end by 2 bases; junction bases not matched to a gene: 6. Germline loops: CDR1 ENHRY, CDR2 SYGVKD. The CDR3 is CAISDPGQGDAYEQYF. The CDR3 DNA follows: TGTGCCATCAGTGACCCGGGACAGGGGGACGCCTACGAGCAGTACTTC.

Ten or more counts support this clonotype. This rearrangement joins TRBV4-3 to TRBJ1-2; tentative D call: TRBD1 (5 bases). CDR1 is LGHNA and CDR2 is YSLEER in the germline V gene. CDR3 size: 14 residues. With 1 base removed from V and 5 bases from J, the gap between germline ends came to 11 bases. The CDR3 here is CASSQVAGPYGYTF. Written as DNA, the CDR3 is TGCGCCAGCAGCCAAGTAGCGGGGCCGTATGGCTACACCTTC.

This clonotype was found many times. V is TRBV6-5 and J is TRBJ2-7, with 12 bases aligning to TRBD1. CDR3 length equals 13 residues. The germline gives CDR1 MNHEY, CDR2 SVGAGI. J lost 5 bases, V lost 8 bases, and 4 bases had no gene match. CDR3 sequence reads: CASRRDRGHEQYF. CDR3 DNA: TGTGCCAGCCGGAGGGACAGGGGGCACGAGCAGTACTTC.

This clonotype was detected ten times or more. The chain carries TRBV5-1 and TRBJ1-6; D unclear. The ends were cut back, 0 bases at V and 5 bases at J, with 6 bases in the middle. The CDR3 contains 14 residues. Germline CDR1 SGHRS, CDR2 YFSETQ. CDR3 in amino acids: CASSLAGNNSPLHF. The CDR3 DNA reads as TGCGCCAGCAGCTTGGCTGGGAATAATTCACCCCTCCACTTT.

In its sample, this clonotype was seen many times. The CDR3 sequence is CASSPDGSNEKLFF. The CDR3 region has the DNA TGTGCCAGCAGCCCCGACGGTTCTAATGAAAAACTGTTTTTT. The chain couples TRBV7-8 to TRBJ1-4; D not resolved. Germline-derived CDR1 and CDR2 are SGHVS and FQNEAQ. Trimming pared 5 bases from V and 3 bases from J, leaving 10 bases between. The CDR3 loop spans 14 amino acids.

This clonotype was seen many times. The chain joins TRBV3-1 to TRBJ1-1, with D unclear. With 5 bases removed from V and 5 bases from J, the gap between germline ends came to 9 bases. The length of the CDR3 is 12 residues. Germline V CDR1 and CDR2: LGHDT, YNNKEL (reference sequence). The CDR3 region is CASSEEGTEAFF. The CDR3 region has the DNA TGTGCCAGCAGCGAGGAGGGTACTGAAGCTTTCTTT.

This clonotype was recorded at least ten times. The chain links TRBV6-1 to TRBJ2-1; 9 bases align to TRBD1. The junction had 8 bases not matched to a gene; V was cut back by 5 bases and J by 9 bases. This CDR3 has 14 amino acids. CDR1 is MNHNS, CDR2 SASEGT, per germline. CDR3 bases: TGTGCCAGCAGTCAGGACAGGGGACGGGGTGAGCAGTTCTTC. This codes for CASSQDRGRGEQFF.

The table lists this clonotype with many counts. This chain uses TRBV3-1 with TRBJ1-6, with D perhaps TRBD1 (6 bases). This CDR3 region has 15 residues. The germline V gene encodes CDR1 LGHDT and CDR2 YNNKEL (reference sequence). The V end lost 1 base, the J end lost 6 bases, and 10 bases lay between the germline ends. This CDR3 reads CASSQGRTANSPLHF. The CDR3, as DNA: TGTGCCAGCAGCCAAGGTCGGACAGCTAATTCACCCCTCCACTTT.

This clonotype appeared many times. V and J are TRBV13 and TRBJ2-7, with D maybe TRBD1 (6 bases). The V end was cut by 5 bases, the J end by 0 bases, with 11 bases between. The CDR3 covers 14 residues. CDR1 PRHDT and CDR2 FYEKMQ come from the germline V gene (reference sequence). Here the CDR3 reads CASSRGQLSYEQYF. DNA for the CDR3: TGTGCCAGCAGCCGCGGACAGCTCTCCTACGAGCAGTACTTC.

This clonotype was counted many times. This chain links TRBV5-1 with TRBJ1-1, with TRBD1 matching over 7 bases. The CDR3 totals 16 residues. Per the germline V gene, CDR1 is SGHRS and CDR2 is YFSETQ. Trimming at V came to 4 bases and at J to 4 bases, leaving 13 bases not matched to a gene. CDR3 DNA sequence: TGCGCCAGCAGCCCGGGCCCACAGGGGAGTAGCACTGAAGCTTTCTTT. This sequence encodes CASSPGPQGSSTEAFF.